This T cell receptor beta chain was sequenced in a study of blood T cells in healthy people across ages. Whole-study results and caveats: Calculation of diversity from one million T cells yielded estimates considered to be underestimates. While age rose, TCR beta diversity per million T cells dropped in a roughly linear way.

This clonotype was counted between two and nine times. Its antigen is unidentified. Using a J-beta primer mix together with a sample-barcoded 5' primer, a second PCR was run for roughly 6 to 12 cycles. Unique molecular identifiers of 12 random nucleotides labeled each cDNA. TCRdb passed the 5' RACE reads through MiXCR, listing each CDR3 protein once. The sample records some 1,800,000 distinct CDR3 sequences, around 40% being singletons. Trimming at V came to 3 bases and at J to 8 bases, leaving 15 bases not matched to a gene. CDR1 MNHNY and CDR2 SVGAGI come from the germline V gene (reference sequence). This CDR3 comprises 17 residues.

The TCR sequence derives from a human donor in good health. Material for sequencing was blood. The chain uses TRBV6-6 and TRBJ1-5; 8 bases fit TRBD1. CDR3: CASSYRSGTGLMEPQHF. CDR3 coding DNA: TGTGCCAGCAGTTATAGGTCGGGGACAGGTTTAATGGAGCCCCAGCATTTT.